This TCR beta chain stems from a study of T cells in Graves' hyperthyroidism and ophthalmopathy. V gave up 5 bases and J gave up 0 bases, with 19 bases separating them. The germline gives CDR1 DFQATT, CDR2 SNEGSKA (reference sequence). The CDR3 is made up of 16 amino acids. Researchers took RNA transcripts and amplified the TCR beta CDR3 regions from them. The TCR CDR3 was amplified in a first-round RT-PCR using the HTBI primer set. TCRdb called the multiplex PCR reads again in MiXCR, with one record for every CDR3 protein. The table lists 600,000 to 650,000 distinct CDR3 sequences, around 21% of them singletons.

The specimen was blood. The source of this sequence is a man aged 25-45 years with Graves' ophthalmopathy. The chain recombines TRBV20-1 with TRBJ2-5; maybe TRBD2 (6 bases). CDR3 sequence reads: CSAPSAGLLYQETQYF. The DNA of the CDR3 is TGCAGTGCTCCCAGCGCGGGGCTCCTTTACCAAGAGACCCAGTACTTC.